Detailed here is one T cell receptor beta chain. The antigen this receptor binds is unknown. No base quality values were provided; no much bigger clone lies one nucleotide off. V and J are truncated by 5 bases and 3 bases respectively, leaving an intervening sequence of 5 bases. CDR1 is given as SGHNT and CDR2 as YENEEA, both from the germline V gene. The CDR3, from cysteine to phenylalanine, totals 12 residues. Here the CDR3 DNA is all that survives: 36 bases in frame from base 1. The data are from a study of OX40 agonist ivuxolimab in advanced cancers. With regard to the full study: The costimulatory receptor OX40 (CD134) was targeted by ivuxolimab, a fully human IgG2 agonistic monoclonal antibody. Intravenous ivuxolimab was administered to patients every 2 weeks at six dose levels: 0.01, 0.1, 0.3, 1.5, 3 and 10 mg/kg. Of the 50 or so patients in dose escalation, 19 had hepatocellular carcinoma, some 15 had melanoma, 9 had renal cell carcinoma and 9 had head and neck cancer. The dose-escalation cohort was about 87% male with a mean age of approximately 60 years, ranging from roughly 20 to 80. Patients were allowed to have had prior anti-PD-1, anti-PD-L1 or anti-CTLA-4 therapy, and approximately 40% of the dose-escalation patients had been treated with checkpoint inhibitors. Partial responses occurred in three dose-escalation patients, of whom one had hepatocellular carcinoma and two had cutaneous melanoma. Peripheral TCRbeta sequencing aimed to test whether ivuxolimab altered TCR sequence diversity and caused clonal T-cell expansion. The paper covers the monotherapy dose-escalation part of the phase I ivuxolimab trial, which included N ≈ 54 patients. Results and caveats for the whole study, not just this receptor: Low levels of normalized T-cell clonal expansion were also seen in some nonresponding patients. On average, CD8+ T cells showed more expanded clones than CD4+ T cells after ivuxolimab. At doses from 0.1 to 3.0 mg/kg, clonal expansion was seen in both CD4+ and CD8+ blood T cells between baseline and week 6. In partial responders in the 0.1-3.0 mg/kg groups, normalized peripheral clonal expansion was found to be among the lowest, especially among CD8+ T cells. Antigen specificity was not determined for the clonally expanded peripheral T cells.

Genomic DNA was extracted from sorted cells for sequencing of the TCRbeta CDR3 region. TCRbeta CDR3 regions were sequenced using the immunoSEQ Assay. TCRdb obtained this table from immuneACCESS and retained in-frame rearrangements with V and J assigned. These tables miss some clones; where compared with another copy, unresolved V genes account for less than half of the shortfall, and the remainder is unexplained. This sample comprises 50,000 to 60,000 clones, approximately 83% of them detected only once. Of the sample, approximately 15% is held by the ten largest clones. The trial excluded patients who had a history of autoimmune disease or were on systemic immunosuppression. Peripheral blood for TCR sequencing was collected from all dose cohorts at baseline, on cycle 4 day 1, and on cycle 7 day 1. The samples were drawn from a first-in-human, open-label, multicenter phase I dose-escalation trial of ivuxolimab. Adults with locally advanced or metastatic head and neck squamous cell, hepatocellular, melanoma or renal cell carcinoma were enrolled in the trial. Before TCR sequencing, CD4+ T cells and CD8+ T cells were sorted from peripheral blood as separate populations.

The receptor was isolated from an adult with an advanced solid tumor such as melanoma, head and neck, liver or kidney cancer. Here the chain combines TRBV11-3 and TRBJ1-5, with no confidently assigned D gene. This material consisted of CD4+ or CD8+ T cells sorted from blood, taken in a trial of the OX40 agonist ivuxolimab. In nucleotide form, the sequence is TGTGCCAGCAGCCAGAACAATCAGCCCCAGCATTTT. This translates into CASSQNNQPQHF.